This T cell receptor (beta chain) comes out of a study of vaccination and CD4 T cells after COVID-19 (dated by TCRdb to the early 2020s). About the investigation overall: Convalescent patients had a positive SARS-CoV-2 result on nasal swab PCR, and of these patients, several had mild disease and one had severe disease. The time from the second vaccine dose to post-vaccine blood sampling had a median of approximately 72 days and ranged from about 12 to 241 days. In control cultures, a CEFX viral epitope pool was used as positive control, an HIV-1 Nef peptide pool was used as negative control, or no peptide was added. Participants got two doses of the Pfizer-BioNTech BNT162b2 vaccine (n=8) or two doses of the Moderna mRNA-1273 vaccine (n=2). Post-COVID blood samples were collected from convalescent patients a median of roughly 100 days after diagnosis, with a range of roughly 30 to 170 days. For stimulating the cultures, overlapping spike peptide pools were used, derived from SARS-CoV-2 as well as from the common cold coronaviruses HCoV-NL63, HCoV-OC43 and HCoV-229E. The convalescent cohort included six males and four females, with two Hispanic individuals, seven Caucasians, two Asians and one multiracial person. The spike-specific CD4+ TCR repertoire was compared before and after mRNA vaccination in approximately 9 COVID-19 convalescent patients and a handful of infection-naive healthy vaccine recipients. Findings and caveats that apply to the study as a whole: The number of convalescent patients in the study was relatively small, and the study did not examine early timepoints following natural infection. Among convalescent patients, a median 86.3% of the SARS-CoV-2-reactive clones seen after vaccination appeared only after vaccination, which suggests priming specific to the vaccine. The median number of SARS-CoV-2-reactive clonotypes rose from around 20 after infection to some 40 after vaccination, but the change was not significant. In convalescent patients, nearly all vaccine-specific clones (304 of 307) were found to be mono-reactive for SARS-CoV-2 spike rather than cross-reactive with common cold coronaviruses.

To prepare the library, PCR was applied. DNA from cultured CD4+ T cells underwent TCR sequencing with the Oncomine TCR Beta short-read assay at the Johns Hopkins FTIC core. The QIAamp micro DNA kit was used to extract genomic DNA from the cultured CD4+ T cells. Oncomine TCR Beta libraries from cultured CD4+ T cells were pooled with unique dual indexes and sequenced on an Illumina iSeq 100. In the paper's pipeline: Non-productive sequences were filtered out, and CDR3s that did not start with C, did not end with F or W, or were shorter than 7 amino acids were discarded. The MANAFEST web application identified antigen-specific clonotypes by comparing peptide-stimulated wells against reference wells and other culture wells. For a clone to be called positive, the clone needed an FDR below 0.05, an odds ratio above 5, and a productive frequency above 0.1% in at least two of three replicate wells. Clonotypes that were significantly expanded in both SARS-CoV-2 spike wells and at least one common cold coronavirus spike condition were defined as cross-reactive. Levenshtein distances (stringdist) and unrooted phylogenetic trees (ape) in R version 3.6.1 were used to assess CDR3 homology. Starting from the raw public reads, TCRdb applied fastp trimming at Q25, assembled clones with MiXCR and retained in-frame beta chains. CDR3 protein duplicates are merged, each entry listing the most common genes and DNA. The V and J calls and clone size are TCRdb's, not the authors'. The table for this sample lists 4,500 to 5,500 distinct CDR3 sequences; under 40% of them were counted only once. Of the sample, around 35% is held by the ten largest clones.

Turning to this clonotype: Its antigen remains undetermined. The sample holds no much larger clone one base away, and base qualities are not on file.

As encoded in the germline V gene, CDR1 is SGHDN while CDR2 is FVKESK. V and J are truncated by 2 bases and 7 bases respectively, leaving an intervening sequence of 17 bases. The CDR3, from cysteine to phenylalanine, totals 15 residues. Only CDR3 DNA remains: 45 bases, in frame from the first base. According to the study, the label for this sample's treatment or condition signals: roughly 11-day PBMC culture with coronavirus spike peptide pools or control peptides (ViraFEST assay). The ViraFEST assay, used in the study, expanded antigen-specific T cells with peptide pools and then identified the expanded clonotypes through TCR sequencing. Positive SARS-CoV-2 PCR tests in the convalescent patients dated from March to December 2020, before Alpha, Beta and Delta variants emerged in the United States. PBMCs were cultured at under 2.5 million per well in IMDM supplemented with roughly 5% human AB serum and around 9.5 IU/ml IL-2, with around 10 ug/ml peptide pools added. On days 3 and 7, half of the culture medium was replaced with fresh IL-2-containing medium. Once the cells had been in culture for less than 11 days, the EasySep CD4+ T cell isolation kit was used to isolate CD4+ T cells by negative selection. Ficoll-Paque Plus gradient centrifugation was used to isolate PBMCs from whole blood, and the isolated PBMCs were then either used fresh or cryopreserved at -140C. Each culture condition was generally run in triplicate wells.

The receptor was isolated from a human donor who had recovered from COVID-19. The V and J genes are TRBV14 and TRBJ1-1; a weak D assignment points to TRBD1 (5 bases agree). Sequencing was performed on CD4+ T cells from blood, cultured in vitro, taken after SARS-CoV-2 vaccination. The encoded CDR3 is CASSQFQKGRGEAFF. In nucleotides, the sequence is TGTGCCAGCAGCCAATTTCAAAAGGGAAGGGGTGAAGCTTTCTTT.